These T cell receptor beta chains were read from a single sample in a study of blood T cell repertoires in COVID-19. Assay used: immunoSEQ multiplex PCR; TCRdb lists only in-frame clones, some missing. The sample carries 250,000 to 350,000 clones, less than 85% recorded once. The sample comprised peripheral blood. These receptors were taken from a human donor with COVID-19, enrolled during active disease. The donor label of this sample is uncertain. Both conserved end residues are part of each CDR3. A D gene is named only where the DNA matches it firmly. The size entry is marked missing in some rows and otherwise reads once, few, many or a size class.

d_call: .; clone_size: few; v_call: TRBV7-8; j_call: TRBJ1-5; cdr3_nt: TGTGCCAGCAGATCAGGGAATAGCAATCAGCCCCAGCATTTT; cdr3_aa: CASRSGNSNQPQHF
d_call: TRBD1; clone_size: once; v_call: TRBV19; j_call: TRBJ1-3; cdr3_nt: TGTGCCAGTTGGACAGGGGAGTCTGGAAACACCATATATTTT; cdr3_aa: CASWTGESGNTIYF
d_call: .; clone_size: .; v_call: TRBV15; j_call: TRBJ2-7; cdr3_nt: TGTGCCACCAGCAGAGATGCGGGGAGGGAGCAGTACTTC; cdr3_aa: CATSRDAGREQYF
d_call: TRBD2; clone_size: .; v_call: TRBV9; j_call: TRBJ2-7; cdr3_nt: TGTGCCAGCAGTCCGGGAGGGCTTTCCTACGAGCAGTACTTC; cdr3_aa: CASSPGGLSYEQYF
d_call: .; clone_size: .; v_call: TRBV19; j_call: TRBJ1-1; cdr3_nt: TGTGCCAGTAGTCCCAGGGCCTGGGGCACTGAAGCTTTCTTT; cdr3_aa: CASSPRAWGTEAFF
d_call: TRBD1; clone_size: .; v_call: TRBV6-5; j_call: TRBJ2-1; cdr3_nt: TGTGCCAGCAGGTCGGACAGGGGGGGTTACAATGAGCAGTTCTTC; cdr3_aa: CASRSDRGGYNEQFF
d_call: .; clone_size: .; v_call: TRBV11-2; j_call: TRBJ1-2; cdr3_nt: TGTGCCAGCAGCAGCCTACCCGAAGGCTACACCTTC; cdr3_aa: CASSSLPEGYTF
d_call: TRBD2; clone_size: .; v_call: TRBV18; j_call: TRBJ2-7; cdr3_nt: TGTGCCAGCTCACCTAATAGCGGGGCAGGGTACGAGCAGTACTTC; cdr3_aa: CASSPNSGAGYEQYF
d_call: .; clone_size: .; v_call: TRBV21-1; j_call: TRBJ1-5; cdr3_nt: TGTGCCAGCAGCAAAGCGCAGAGACAGGGGGCTCAGCCCCAGCATTTT; cdr3_aa: CASSKAQRQGAQPQHF
d_call: TRBD2; clone_size: many; v_call: TRBV6-2/TRBV6-3; j_call: TRBJ2-7; cdr3_nt: TGTGCCAGCAGTTACAGTGCTAGCGGAGGGAGTTACGAGCAGTACTTC; cdr3_aa: CASSYSASGGSYEQYF
d_call: .; clone_size: once; v_call: TRBV11-2; j_call: TRBJ1-1; cdr3_nt: TGTGCCAGCAGCTTAGATCCGGGGGGAACTGAAGCTTTCTTT; cdr3_aa: CASSLDPGGTEAFF
d_call: TRBD1; clone_size: .; v_call: TRBV30; j_call: TRBJ1-4; cdr3_nt: TGTGCCTGGAGTGGGAGGGGGCGCAGAGAAAAACTGTTTTTT; cdr3_aa: CAWSGRGRREKLFF
d_call: .; clone_size: .; v_call: TRBV30; j_call: TRBJ2-7; cdr3_nt: TGTGCCTGGAGTCAAGGACAGCGATACGAGCAGTACTTC; cdr3_aa: CAWSQGQRYEQYF
d_call: TRBD2; clone_size: few; v_call: TRBV20-1; j_call: TRBJ2-1; cdr3_nt: TGCAGTGCTAGTGGTAGCGGGAGCTACAATGAGCAGTTCTTC; cdr3_aa: CSASGSGSYNEQFF
d_call: TRBD2; clone_size: once; v_call: TRBV7-3; j_call: TRBJ2-1; cdr3_nt: TGTGCCAGCAGCTTATCCCTCAGCGGGAGTACCCACAATGAGCAGTTCTTC; cdr3_aa: CASSLSLSGSTHNEQFF
d_call: TRBD1; clone_size: .; v_call: TRBV7-2; j_call: TRBJ1-4; cdr3_nt: TGTGCCAGCAGCCCCCGGGACAGGGTTAATGAAAAACTGTTTTTT; cdr3_aa: CASSPRDRVNEKLFF
d_call: .; clone_size: .; v_call: TRBV7-8; j_call: TRBJ2-3; cdr3_nt: TGTGCCAGCAGCACAGAGGATACGCAGTATTTT; cdr3_aa: CASSTEDTQYF
d_call: .; clone_size: .; v_call: TRBV6-2/TRBV6-3; j_call: TRBJ2-1; cdr3_nt: TGTGCCAGCAGCCTTACTCTAGACTCCCTTAAGGGGAATGAGCAGTTCTTC; cdr3_aa: CASSLTLDSLKGNEQFF
d_call: .; clone_size: .; v_call: TRBV9; j_call: TRBJ1-3; cdr3_nt: TGTGCCAGCACTCTTGGGTCGGGGGCTGGAAACACCATATATTTT; cdr3_aa: CASTLGSGAGNTIYF
d_call: TRBD1; clone_size: few; v_call: TRBV19; j_call: TRBJ2-7; cdr3_nt: TGTGCCAGTAGTTTGGGACAGGGCTACGAGCAGTACTTC; cdr3_aa: CASSLGQGYEQYF
d_call: TRBD1; clone_size: .; v_call: TRBV28; j_call: TRBJ1-1; cdr3_nt: TGTGCCAGCAGGACAGGGGGCAACGGGAACACTGAAGCTTTCTTT; cdr3_aa: CASRTGGNGNTEAFF
d_call: .; clone_size: .; v_call: TRBV6-5; j_call: TRBJ1-2; cdr3_nt: TGTGCCAGCTCCAGGGAACGGAGTAACTATGGCTACACCTTC; cdr3_aa: CASSRERSNYGYTF
d_call: .; clone_size: .; v_call: TRBV28; j_call: TRBJ1-1; cdr3_nt: TGTGCCACCGGGGGGCAGGGGACGGGGCAGAACACTGAAGCTTTCTTT; cdr3_aa: CATGGQGTGQNTEAFF
d_call: TRBD2; clone_size: .; v_call: TRBV19; j_call: TRBJ2-5; cdr3_nt: TGTGCCAGTAGTATACCCCGGGGGGGGTCAGAGACCCAGTACTTC; cdr3_aa: CASSIPRGGSETQYF
d_call: TRBD1; clone_size: .; v_call: TRBV12-5; j_call: TRBJ1-1; cdr3_nt: TGTGCTAGTGGTTTGGGGGACAGGCGAAACACTGAAGCTTTCTTT; cdr3_aa: CASGLGDRRNTEAFF
d_call: TRBD1; clone_size: .; v_call: TRBV15; j_call: TRBJ1-1; cdr3_nt: TGTGCCACCAGCTTCACCAGGGGGCACGACACTGAAGCTTTCTTT; cdr3_aa: CATSFTRGHDTEAFF
d_call: .; clone_size: .; v_call: TRBV3-1/TRBV3-2; j_call: TRBJ2-7; cdr3_nt: TGTGCCAGCAGTCCCCGGGGTCCCCCTCGGGAGCAGTACTTC; cdr3_aa: CASSPRGPPREQYF
d_call: TRBD2; clone_size: .; v_call: TRBV18; j_call: TRBJ2-1; cdr3_nt: TGTGCCAGCTCACTCCTGGGAGCGGGAGCAGGCAATGAGCAGTTCTTC; cdr3_aa: CASSLLGAGAGNEQFF
d_call: .; clone_size: .; v_call: TRBV6-5; j_call: TRBJ2-7; cdr3_nt: TGTGCCAGCAAGAGGGGTTGGGGGGACGAGCAGTACTTC; cdr3_aa: CASKRGWGDEQYF
d_call: TRBD1; clone_size: few; v_call: TRBV7-9; j_call: TRBJ2-2; cdr3_nt: TGTGCCAGCAGCTTGGCCGGGACAGGGTGGACCGGGGAGCTGTTTTTT; cdr3_aa: CASSLAGTGWTGELFF
d_call: TRBD1; clone_size: .; v_call: TRBV30; j_call: TRBJ2-7; cdr3_nt: TGTGCCTGGGGCATGGGACAGGTCGTCTACGAGCAGTACTTC; cdr3_aa: CAWGMGQVVYEQYF
d_call: TRBD1; clone_size: few; v_call: TRBV2; j_call: TRBJ2-2; cdr3_nt: TGTGCCAGCAGTGTAGGACAGGCCCACACCGGGGAGCTGTTTTTT; cdr3_aa: CASSVGQAHTGELFF
d_call: .; clone_size: .; v_call: TRBV9; j_call: TRBJ1-3; cdr3_nt: TGTGCCAGCAGCGTAGTAGGGCAGGGGCTGGGAAACACCATATATTTT; cdr3_aa: CASSVVGQGLGNTIYF
d_call: .; clone_size: once; v_call: TRBV5-1; j_call: TRBJ2-2; cdr3_nt: TGCGCCAGCAGCTTGCAGGGTGCGAACACCGGGGAGCTGTTTTTT; cdr3_aa: CASSLQGANTGELFF
d_call: .; clone_size: .; v_call: TRBV25-1; j_call: TRBJ2-1; cdr3_nt: TGTGCCAGCACCCCCCAGGGCCCTATCTACAATGAGCAGTTCTTC; cdr3_aa: CASTPQGPIYNEQFF
d_call: .; clone_size: .; v_call: TRBV6-5; j_call: TRBJ1-3; cdr3_nt: TGTGCCAGCAGTTTAATTAGCTCTGGAAACACCATATATTTT; cdr3_aa: CASSLISSGNTIYF
d_call: .; clone_size: .; v_call: TRBV5-1; j_call: TRBJ2-2; cdr3_nt: TGCGCCAGCAGCGCCGAACCCTACGATAACACCGGGGAGCTGTTTTTT; cdr3_aa: CASSAEPYDNTGELFF
d_call: TRBD1; clone_size: once; v_call: TRBV28; j_call: TRBJ2-1; cdr3_nt: TGTGCCAGCAGTGGAGGGACAGGGGGTTACAATGAGCAGTTCTTC; cdr3_aa: CASSGGTGGYNEQFF
d_call: .; clone_size: .; v_call: TRBV5-4; j_call: TRBJ2-7; cdr3_nt: TGTGCCAGCAGCGGCGACTGGAAATCCTACGAGCAGTACTTC; cdr3_aa: CASSGDWKSYEQYF
d_call: TRBD1; clone_size: .; v_call: TRBV19; j_call: TRBJ1-2; cdr3_nt: TGTGCCAGTAGTATAGATCTTCAGGGGGCAATCTATGGCTACACCTTC; cdr3_aa: CASSIDLQGAIYGYTF
d_call: .; clone_size: .; v_call: TRBV7-2; j_call: TRBJ2-2; cdr3_nt: TGTGCCAGCAGCAGAACGGGGGTAAAGAACACCGGGGAGCTGTTTTTT; cdr3_aa: CASSRTGVKNTGELFF
d_call: .; clone_size: .; v_call: TRBV6-2/TRBV6-3; j_call: TRBJ1-2; cdr3_nt: TGTGCCAGCAGTTACGGGAGGTCCAACTATGGCTACACCTTC; cdr3_aa: CASSYGRSNYGYTF
d_call: .; clone_size: once; v_call: TRBV19; j_call: TRBJ1-6; cdr3_nt: TGTGCCAGTAGTCGGACAGTTAATTCACCCCTCCACTTT; cdr3_aa: CASSRTVNSPLHF
d_call: TRBD2; clone_size: few; v_call: TRBV7-9; j_call: TRBJ2-1; cdr3_nt: TGTGCCAGCAGCCTTTCCAGCGGGAGGGGCTACAATGAGCAGTTCTTC; cdr3_aa: CASSLSSGRGYNEQFF
d_call: .; clone_size: .; v_call: TRBV28; j_call: TRBJ1-5; cdr3_nt: TGTGCCAGCAGTTTGGGGCCCAATCAGCCCCAGCATTTT; cdr3_aa: CASSLGPNQPQHF
d_call: TRBD1; clone_size: few; v_call: TRBV19; j_call: TRBJ2-2; cdr3_nt: TGTGCCAGTAGTCCACAGGGGAAAAACACCGGGGAGCTGTTTTTT; cdr3_aa: CASSPQGKNTGELFF
d_call: .; clone_size: few; v_call: TRBV12-3/TRBV12-4; j_call: TRBJ2-3; cdr3_nt: TGTGCCAGCAGTACTAGCACAGATACGCAGTATTTT; cdr3_aa: CASSTSTDTQYF
d_call: TRBD1; clone_size: .; v_call: TRBV12-5; j_call: TRBJ1-5; cdr3_nt: TGTGCTAGTGGGATCCCAAACTTGAAGACAGGGGATCAGCCCCAGCATTTT; cdr3_aa: CASGIPNLKTGDQPQHF
d_call: TRBD1; clone_size: .; v_call: TRBV28; j_call: TRBJ2-3; cdr3_nt: TGTGCCAGCAGGAGAGGACAGGGGACAGATACGCAGTATTTT; cdr3_aa: CASRRGQGTDTQYF
d_call: .; clone_size: .; v_call: TRBV12-3/TRBV12-4; j_call: TRBJ1-5; cdr3_nt: TGTGCCAGCTGTAGGGGGAATCAGCCCCAGCATTTT; cdr3_aa: CASCRGNQPQHF
d_call: .; clone_size: once; v_call: TRBV7-2; j_call: TRBJ1-3; cdr3_nt: TGTGCCAGCATCCATCGGGCTGGAAACACCATATATTTT; cdr3_aa: CASIHRAGNTIYF
d_call: .; clone_size: .; v_call: TRBV27; j_call: TRBJ1-1; cdr3_nt: TGTGCCAGCAGTCCGACAATGAACACTGAAGCTTTCTTT; cdr3_aa: CASSPTMNTEAFF
d_call: .; clone_size: .; v_call: TRBV4-3; j_call: TRBJ2-1; cdr3_nt: TGCGCCAGCAGCCAAGAGAATGGAGGGGTTAGGAATGAGCAGTTCTTC; cdr3_aa: CASSQENGGVRNEQFF
d_call: TRBD1; clone_size: .; v_call: TRBV5-1; j_call: TRBJ1-4; cdr3_nt: TGCGCCAGCAGTGTTGAGGGGACAGGGGATGAAAAACTGTTTTTT; cdr3_aa: CASSVEGTGDEKLFF
d_call: .; clone_size: .; v_call: TRBV6-2/TRBV6-3; j_call: TRBJ2-2; cdr3_nt: TGTGCCAGCAGTTTAGTGACGAACACCGGGGAGCTGTTTTTT; cdr3_aa: CASSLVTNTGELFF
d_call: TRBD2; clone_size: .; v_call: TRBV11-3; j_call: TRBJ2-1; cdr3_nt: TGTGCCAGCAGCGCGCTAGCGGGAGGGTCCAATGAGCAGTTCTTC; cdr3_aa: CASSALAGGSNEQFF
d_call: .; clone_size: .; v_call: TRBV14; j_call: TRBJ2-5; cdr3_nt: TGTGCCAGCAGCCAAGCCAACCAAGAGACCCAGTACTTC; cdr3_aa: CASSQANQETQYF
d_call: TRBD1; clone_size: .; v_call: TRBV9; j_call: TRBJ1-3; cdr3_nt: TGTGCCAGCAGCGTAGGGGACAGGGGGCGAGGAAACACCATATATTTT; cdr3_aa: CASSVGDRGRGNTIYF
d_call: TRBD1; clone_size: .; v_call: TRBV4-2; j_call: TRBJ1-2; cdr3_nt: TGTGCCAGCAGCCGGGTGACAGGGGATCTTTCATATGGCTACACCTTC; cdr3_aa: CASSRVTGDLSYGYTF